This TCR beta chain was captured in a study of CD8 T cells in ankylosing spondylitis. The study's findings and limits: There were earlier reports of some motif variants in reactive arthritis synovial fluid and blood.

Only a few counts were recorded for this clonotype. Its antigen is unknown. V gave up 9 bases and J gave up 6 bases, with 19 bases separating them. The CDR3 sequence is 14 residues long. Each CDR3 protein is one row after TCRdb ran MiXCR on the 5' RACE reads. The sample lists about 240,000 distinct CDR3 sequences, about 10% occurring once. The specimen was blood, either unsorted or a sorted T cell fraction (not recorded which). The chain employs TRBV23-1 and TRBJ2-3, with D maybe TRBD2 (6 bases). TRBV23-1 is placed among ORFs of uncertain function. The clonotype originates from a male donor with ankylosing spondylitis or in good health (not recorded which). The CDR3 coding sequence is TGCGCCAGACCACCGCGGGGCCTCGAGGATACGCAGTATTTT. Encoded protein: CARPPRGLEDTQYF.